This T cell receptor beta chain stems from a study of blood T cell repertoires in COVID-19. Some clones are missing from TCRdb's copy, which holds only in-frame ones; the method was immunoSEQ multiplex PCR. This sample has approximately 11,000 clones, with just over 70% found just once. Those enrolled in Seattle joined during active infection and were followed longitudinally afterward. Germline loops: CDR1 LNHDA, CDR2 SQIVND (reference sequence). V was cut by 1 base and J by 4 bases, with 10 bases left in between. CDR3 size: 15 residues. The gene calls are TRBV19 and TRBJ2-2; weak D call: TRBD1 (6 bases). Sample: peripheral blood. The clonotype was recovered from a man between 60 and 75 years old with COVID-19, enrolled during active disease. CDR3 in DNA: TGTGCCAGTAGTATAGGGGACATCATCACCGGGGAGCTGTTTTTT. It specifies CASSIGDIITGELFF.